The 8 T cell receptor beta chains below were found in one sample sequenced in a study of tumor and adjacent non-tumor tissue in lung cancer (dated by TCRdb to between 2017 and 2018). RNA was extracted from bulk unsorted tissue and checked for quality with a NanoDrop ND-1000 and an Agilent 2100. The normal lung samples consisted of distant non-tumor tissue collected more than 3 cm from the tumor edge. Preparation of the library involved multiplex PCR. For sequencing, an Illumina HiSeq 2500 was employed. Following protocols modified from ARM-PCR, the researchers constructed TCRbeta libraries through three rounds of nested PCR with primers (Table S4). TCRdb took the public reads, trimmed them with fastp at Q25, ran MiXCR for clone calling and kept in-frame beta chains. One record per CDR3 amino acid sequence lists the most common genes and DNA. The sample records over 100,000 distinct CDR3 sequences, about 61% of which are singletons. The leading ten clones occupy roughly 20% of the sample.

Sequencing used distant non-tumor lung tissue. The receptors here all came from a man between 60 and 75 years old with non-small cell lung cancer.

As concerns this clonotype: Possible read error: a much larger clone is one base away. The chain employs TRBV5-4 and TRBJ2-1; no reliable D call. This CDR3 has 15 residues. Trimming left V 4 bases short and J 4 bases short, with 15 bases between. Germline CDR1 and CDR2: SGHNT and YYREEE (reference sequence). The CDR3 is CASSLPRGSYNEQFF. In nucleotides, the CDR3 is TGTGCCAGCAGCCTCCCTAGAGGCTCATACAATGAGCAGTTCTTC. Combining the CDR3 with reference TRBV5-4 and TRBJ2-1 gives the whole variable domain ETGVTQSPTHLIKTRGQQVTLRCSSQSGHNTVSWYQQALGQGPQFIFQYYREEENGRGNFPPRFSGLQFPNYSSELNVNALELDDSALYLCASSLPRGSYNEQFFGPGTRLTVL.

The gene calls are TRBV28 and TRBJ2-1; D perhaps matches TRBD2 (6 bases). Germline lookup yields CDR1 MDHEN and CDR2 SYDVKM. The CDR3 runs 15 residues. With 5 bases removed from V and 10 bases from J, the gap between germline ends came to 21 bases. In nucleotides, the CDR3 is TGTGCCAGCAGTCCTTCCTTGGAGGGGCCTGGAGAGCAGTTCTTC. Its translation: CASSPSLEGPGEQFF.

To note about this clonotype: A much larger clone differs from this one at a single base, so this may be a read error. CDR3 amino acids: CSARLGCYEQYF. The CDR3 bases are TGCAGTGCTAGATTGGGCTGCTACGAGCAGTACTTC. The rearrangement joins TRBV20-1 to TRBJ2-7, with D uncertain. CDR3 length equals 12 residues. Trimming took off 2 bases at V and 3 bases at J, with 8 bases between the two ends. Germline-derived CDR1 and CDR2 are DFQATT and SNEGSKA (reference sequence).

About this clonotype: A read error may produce the germline difference seen at one junction end. The J gene is TRBJ2-7, the V gene TRBV6-1, with 11 bases fitting TRBD2. CDR3 length equals 16 residues. From germline, CDR1 is MNHNS and CDR2 SASEGT. In DNA form, the CDR3 reads TGTGCCAGCAGGGAACTTGGACTAGCGGGCTCCTACGAGCGGCACTTC. The encoded protein is CASRELGLAGSYERHF.

To note about this clonotype: The conserved closing phenylalanine or tryptophan is absent in this CDR3, likely reflecting a read error. The chain has TRBV12-3 or TRBV12-4 and TRBJ2-1, with 11 bases identical to TRBD1. The CDR3 runs to 15 residues. The CDR3 protein is CTSRWGTGGYNGQFL. In nucleotides, the CDR3 is TGTACCAGCAGATGGGGGACAGGGGGTTACAATGGGCAGTTCTTA.

Remarks on this clonotype: It may be a read error: a sequence one base away is much more abundant. The rearrangement uses TRBV4-2 and TRBJ1-1; D uncertain. Germline V gene lookup returns CDR1 LGHNA and CDR2 YNFKEQ. This CDR3 comprises 14 residues. V was shortened by 1 base and J by 5 bases, with 11 bases between the two germline ends. The CDR3 sequence: CASSQGGGLTEAFF. The CDR3 nucleotides are TGTGCCAGCAGCCAAGGAGGTGGGTTGACTGAAGCTTTCTTT.

As to this clonotype: The junction does not match germline at one end; this may be a read error. The J gene is TRBJ2-7, the V gene TRBV11-2; TRBD2 matches 15 bases. This CDR3 spans 18 amino acids. Germline V CDR1 and CDR2: SGHAT, FQNNGV. CDR3 sequence (DNA): TGTGCCAGCACACGGACTAGCGGGAGGGCCAAAAGCTCCTACGAGCAGTGGTTC. Its protein product is CASTRTSGRAKSSYEQWF.

On this clonotype itself: Germline and junction disagree at one end, which may indicate a read error. This chain connects TRBV6-6 to TRBJ1-1, with a weak D call TRBD1 (6 bases). This CDR3 region has 13 residues. CDR1 MNHNY and CDR2 SVGAGI come from the germline V gene (reference sequence). CDR3 sequence reads: CARKGGANTEAFF. The DNA for the CDR3 is TGTGCCCGCAAAGGGGGAGCGAACACTGAAGCCTTCTTT.